This T cell receptor (beta chain) stems from a study of blood T cell repertoires in COVID-19. Overall study: COVID-19 samples collected from the United States, Italy and Spain covered acute and convalescent phases.

Method: immunoSEQ multiplex PCR; TCRdb's copy keeps in-frame clones and lacks some. The sample records nearly 300,000 clones, approximately 89% being singletons. This CDR3 has 15 residues. Unmatched junction bases numbered 7, after V lost 1 base and J lost 7 bases. The germline CDR1 and CDR2 sequences are SEHNR and FQNEAQ (reference sequence). The chain combines TRBV7-9 with TRBJ1-1, with 9 positions matching TRBD1. This receptor was obtained from a woman aged 30 to 39 who had recovered from COVID-19. Sequencing used peripheral blood. The CDR3 loop is CASSLEGTGWFEAFF. The CDR3 region has the DNA TGTGCCAGCAGCTTAGAAGGGACAGGGTGGTTTGAAGCTTTCTTT.